This is a list of T cell receptor beta chains from one sample in a study of blood T cell repertoires in COVID-19. The method was immunoSEQ multiplex PCR; TCRdb's version includes in-frame clones alone and lacks a portion of them. Of 150,000 to 200,000 clones listed, roughly 80% are singletons. What was sequenced was peripheral blood. The receptors originated from a woman aged 30 to 39 with acute or convalescent COVID-19. Each CDR3 is given with its conserved first and last residue. D genes are given only for firm matches. Expanded clones get a size class; other rows say once, few or many, or leave the size out.

d_call clone_size j_call v_call cdr3_aa cdr3_nt
. . TRBJ1-1 TRBV7-9 CASSYGLGPWPEAFF TGTGCCAGCAGCTACGGATTGGGGCCTTGGCCTGAAGCTTTCTTT
. . TRBJ1-2 TRBV18 CASSPGAEANYGYTF TGTGCCAGCTCACCAGGAGCGGAAGCTAACTATGGCTACACCTTC
. . TRBJ2-7 TRBV3-1/TRBV3-2 CASSPRGYEQYF TGTGCCAGCAGCCCGAGGGGGTACGAGCAGTACTTC
TRBD1 . TRBJ2-3 TRBV9 CASSVGGQGAFAVDTQYF TGTGCCAGCAGCGTAGGAGGACAGGGGGCGTTTGCGGTGGATACGCAGTATTTT
. . TRBJ2-5 TRBV7-2 CASSFRVGTETQYF TGTGCCAGCAGCTTCAGGGTGGGAACCGAGACCCAGTACTTC
. . TRBJ2-7 TRBV30 CAWSVTRSYEQYF TGTGCCTGGAGTGTAACCAGATCCTACGAGCAGTACTTC
. few TRBJ2-7 TRBV25-1 CASSDGPGPYEQYF TGTGCCAGCAGTGATGGGCCTGGCCCCTACGAGCAGTACTTC
. few TRBJ1-2 TRBV19 CASSIDRWAGNYGYTF TGTGCCAGTAGTATAGATCGGTGGGCAGGCAACTATGGCTACACCTTC
TRBD1 . TRBJ1-5 TRBV19 CASRDRVGGNQPQHF TGTGCCAGTAGGGACAGGGTAGGGGGCAATCAGCCCCAGCATTTT
TRBD1 . TRBJ1-2 TRBV5-6 CASSLNRGGYTF TGTGCCAGCAGCTTGAACAGGGGTGGCTACACCTTC
TRBD1 once TRBJ2-2 TRBV14 CASSQVTGGVKNTGELFF TGTGCCAGCAGCCAAGTTACAGGGGGCGTAAAGAACACCGGGGAGCTGTTTTTT
TRBD2 . TRBJ2-3 TRBV7-2 CASSQVAGVSTDTQYF TGTGCCAGCAGCCAAGTAGCGGGGGTTAGCACAGATACGCAGTATTTT
TRBD1 . TRBJ2-3 TRBV9 CASSVGTGSDTQYF TGTGCCAGCAGCGTGGGGACAGGGTCAGATACGCAGTATTTT
. . TRBJ2-7 TRBV19 CASSMARSYEQYF TGTGCCAGTAGTATGGCCCGCTCCTACGAGCAGTACTTC
TRBD1 . TRBJ1-1 TRBV29-1 CSVEGTGGTEAFF TGCAGCGTTGAAGGGACAGGCGGAACTGAAGCTTTCTTT
. . TRBJ2-3 TRBV18 CASSPISGGSTDTQYF TGTGCCAGCTCACCGATTTCGGGCGGGAGCACAGATACGCAGTATTTT
. few TRBJ2-7 TRBV5-1 CASSSVGGTYEQYF TGCGCCAGCAGCTCGGTCGGGGGAACCTACGAGCAGTACTTC
. . TRBJ2-5 TRBV12-3/TRBV12-4 CASSLRGETQYF TGTGCCAGCAGTTTACGAGGAGAGACCCAGTACTTC
. many TRBJ2-3 TRBV4-1 CASSQGRLAQYF TGCGCCAGCAGCCAAGGCCGACTAGCGCAGTATTTT
. . TRBJ1-2 TRBV5-6 CASSPLDSGVNYGYTF TGTGCCAGCAGCCCCCTCGATTCAGGGGTGAACTATGGCTACACCTTC
. once TRBJ1-1 TRBV29-1 CSVGRGKWNTEAFF TGCAGCGTTGGGAGGGGAAAATGGAACACTGAAGCTTTCTTT
TRBD2 . TRBJ2-5 TRBV5-4 CASSSFWASGVETQYF TGTGCCAGCAGCTCTTTTTGGGCTAGCGGGGTTGAGACCCAGTACTTC
. . TRBJ2-1 TRBV19 CASSWTVGDEQFF TGTGCCAGTAGTTGGACAGTAGGGGATGAGCAGTTCTTC
. few TRBJ2-7 TRBV28 CASSRHDRFSYEQYF TGTGCCAGCAGCCGCCACGACAGGTTCTCCTACGAGCAGTACTTC
. few TRBJ2-5 TRBV4-2 CASSQANHGVQETQYF TGTGCCAGCAGCCAGGCTAATCACGGGGTCCAAGAGACCCAGTACTTC
. . TRBJ1-2 TRBV7-9 CASSFSGNDYTF TGTGCCAGCAGCTTTTCAGGGAACGACTACACCTTC
. . TRBJ1-1 TRBV27 CASSPRPGGFNTEAFF TGTGCCAGCAGTCCGAGACCGGGGGGGTTTAACACTGAAGCTTTCTTT
TRBD1 . TRBJ1-5 TRBV6-5 CASRTGASNQPQHF TGTGCCAGCAGGACAGGGGCGAGCAATCAGCCCCAGCATTTT
TRBD1 . TRBJ1-2 TRBV6-4 CASSDSGDSPRYTF TGTGCCAGCAGTGACTCGGGGGACAGCCCGCGCTACACCTTC
. . TRBJ1-5 TRBV6-5 CASLLQISNQPQHF TGTGCCAGCCTGTTACAGATTAGCAATCAGCCCCAGCATTTT
TRBD1 . TRBJ2-1 TRBV6-1 CASSETQGFSNEQFF TGTGCCAGCAGTGAAACACAGGGGTTCAGCAATGAGCAGTTCTTC
. once TRBJ1-1 TRBV5-1 CASSLHQGRSTEAFF TGCGCCAGCAGCTTGCACCAGGGTAGGAGCACTGAAGCTTTCTTT
. . TRBJ1-4 TRBV5-1 CASSLSGTNEKLFF TGCGCCAGCAGCTTGTCAGGAACTAATGAAAAACTGTTTTTT
TRBD1 . TRBJ2-7 TRBV28 CASCGQGRSEQYF TGTGCCAGCTGCGGACAGGGTAGGTCCGAGCAGTACTTC
. . TRBJ2-6 TRBV5-8 CASSLGGQMSVLTF TGTGCCAGCAGCTTGGGAGGACAGATGAGCGTCCTGACTTTC
. . TRBJ1-2 TRBV3-1/TRBV3-2 CASRLQGLGYGYTF TGTGCCAGCAGGCTACAGGGTCTTGGCTATGGCTACACCTTC
TRBD2 . TRBJ2-3 TRBV9 CASSTRSGNTDTQYF TGTGCCAGCAGCACCCGTAGCGGGAACACAGATACGCAGTATTTT
. . TRBJ1-1 TRBV5-1 CASSAGRGGFTEAFF TGCGCCAGCAGCGCGGGCCGAGGAGGATTCACTGAAGCTTTCTTT
TRBD1 . TRBJ1-1 TRBV6-5 CASSYGTVTEAFF TGTGCCAGCAGTTACGGGACAGTCACTGAAGCTTTCTTT
. . TRBJ2-1 TRBV28 CASSYGSSYNEQFF TGTGCCAGCAGTTACGGGAGCTCCTACAATGAGCAGTTCTTC
TRBD1 . TRBJ1-2 TRBV28 CASSATGQGIGYTF TGTGCCAGCAGTGCCACGGGACAGGGGATTGGCTACACCTTC
. . TRBJ2-1 TRBV5-4 CASSGGTQTYNEQFF TGTGCCAGCAGCGGGGGGACCCAGACCTACAATGAGCAGTTCTTC
. . TRBJ1-1 TRBV19 CASSPTFLNTEAFF TGTGCCAGTAGCCCTACCTTCCTGAACACTGAAGCTTTCTTT
TRBD1 . TRBJ2-5 TRBV5-1 CASSTHGTGDVDQYF TGCGCCAGCAGTACTCACGGGACAGGGGACGTCGACCAGTACTTC